The 16 T cell receptor beta chains below were found in one sample sequenced in a study of T cell responses to AZD1222 COVID-19 vaccine. The table came from immunoSEQ multiplex PCR; TCRdb's copy has only in-frame clones and leaves some out. Of some 140,000 clones in the sample, 90% are singletons; the top ten hold about 19%. The sample in question was peripheral blood, obtained on day 0 of AZD1222 vaccination. The receptor source for this set is an adult in good health.

The chain joins TRBV7-2 to TRBJ1-5; no clear D gene. Trimming left V 0 bases short and J 0 bases short, with 6 bases between. The germline V gene encodes CDR1 SGHTA and CDR2 FQGNSA. The CDR3 covers 15 residues. CDR3 protein: CASSLAWDSNQPQHF. CDR3 in DNA: TGTGCCAGCAGCTTAGCTTGGGATAGCAATCAGCCCCAGCATTTT.

The chain carries TRBV5-1 and TRBJ1-2; unclear D gene. Looked up from germline, CDR1 is SGHRS and CDR2 is YFSETQ. The length of the CDR3 is 13 residues. V was pared by 4 bases and J by 7 bases, with 14 bases between. The CDR3 bases are TGCGCCAGCAGCCATGTAGACCAATTTGGCTACACCTTC. This translates into CASSHVDQFGYTF. The full variable domain, its missing parts supplied by reference TRBV5-1 and TRBJ1-2, is KAGVTQTPRYLIKTRGQQVTLSCSPISGHRSVSWYQQTPGQGLQFLFEYFSETQRNKGNFPGRFSGRQFSNSRSEMNVSTLELGDSALYLCASSHVDQFGYTFGSGTRLTVV.

J is TRBJ2-1 and V is TRBV11-2; 14 nucleotides match TRBD2. The CDR3 is 17 residues long. The V gene end was trimmed by 0 bases and the J gene end by 6 bases; junction bases not matched to a gene: 4. Germline CDR1 SGHAT, CDR2 FQNNGV. CDR3 loop: CASSLDEGLAGGNEQFF. The CDR3 DNA follows: TGTGCCAGCAGCTTAGATGAAGGACTAGCGGGAGGCAATGAGCAGTTCTTC. The variable domain in full, completed from reference TRBV11-2 and TRBJ2-1, reads EAGVAQSPRYKIIEKRQSVAFWCNPISGHATLYWYQQILGQGPKLLIQFQNNGVVDDSQLPKDRFSAERLKGVDSTLKIQPAKLEDSAVYLCASSLDEGLAGGNEQFFGPGTRLTVL.

The genes are TRBV7-2 and TRBJ1-5, with unresolved D. The V and J ends lost 4 bases and 6 bases respectively, with 10 bases between them. Germline V CDR1 and CDR2: SGHTA, FQGNSA. The CDR3 is 13 amino acids. CDR3 sequence (DNA): TGTGCCAGCAGCTGGGAGCGGAGTCAGCCCCAGCATTTT. It codes for CASSWERSQPQHF. Full variable domain (rest looked up from reference TRBV7-2 and TRBJ1-5): GAGVSQSPSNKVTEKGKDVELRCDPISGHTALYWYRQSLGQGLEFLIYFQGNSAPDKSGLPSDRFSAERTGGSVSTLTIQRTQQEDSAVYLCASSWERSQPQHFGDGTRLSIL.

This rearrangement joins TRBV5-6 to TRBJ2-2; no clear D. Between the trimmed V and J ends, which lost 1 base and 6 bases, there was a span of 4 bases. Germline CDR1 and CDR2: SGHDT and YYEEEE. This CDR3 has 12 residues. The CDR3 DNA follows: TGTGCCAGCAGCTTGTGGGCCGGGGAGCTGTTTTTT. Amino acids: CASSLWAGELFF.

The rearrangement uses TRBV28 and TRBJ1-2; no reliable D call. Germline V gene sequence: CDR1 MDHEN, CDR2 SYDVKM. V gave up 6 bases and J gave up 10 bases, with 15 bases separating them. CDR3 length: 12 amino acids. Here the CDR3 DNA reads TGTGCCAGCAGCTCGACAACAAAGGACTACACCTTC. Its translation is CASSSTTKDYTF.

The chain employs TRBV6-6 and TRBJ2-1; 10 nucleotides align to TRBD2. The junction had 6 bases not matched to a gene; V was cut back by 9 bases and J by 7 bases. Per germline, CDR1 MNHNY and CDR2 SVGAGI (reference sequence). The CDR3 spans 13 residues. CDR3 sequence: CASTLAGENEQFF. CDR3 DNA: TGTGCCAGTACTCTAGCGGGAGAGAATGAGCAGTTCTTC.

This clone was detected only once. The chain recombines TRBV3-1 (or the pseudogene TRBV3-2) with TRBJ2-4, with D uncertain. The CDR3 has 13 amino acids. Germline V gives CDR1 LGHDT, CDR2 YNNKEL (reference sequence). Trimming removed 1 base from V and 8 bases from J, with 9 bases in between. The CDR3 DNA follows: TGTGCCAGCAGCCAAGGATCAGTACACATTCAGTACTTC. Its protein product is CASSQGSVHIQYF.

The chain has TRBV18 and TRBJ2-3; 7 positions agree with TRBD1. Per germline, CDR1 KGHSH and CDR2 LQKENI. The CDR3 has 15 amino acids. The V and J ends lost 6 bases and 4 bases, in that order; junction bases with no gene match: 10. In DNA form, the CDR3 reads TGTGCCAGCTCGCAACTCAGACAGGGTGCAGATACGCAGTATTTT. Translating gives CASSQLRQGADTQYF.

The chain combines TRBV7-6 with TRBJ1-3; D remains unclear. The CDR3 is 16 amino acids. Trimming removed 1 base at V and 4 bases at J, with 14 bases between. Germline V lookup: CDR1 SGHVS, CDR2 FNYEAQ. CDR3 region: CASSLGVRSLGNTIYF. DNA for the CDR3: TGTGCCAGCAGCTTAGGAGTTAGGAGCCTGGGAAACACCATATATTTT.

This chain uses TRBV7-9 with TRBJ1-4; D is unresolved. Trimming cost V 7 bases and J 8 bases, with 14 bases left between them. This CDR3 contains 13 residues. CDR1 and CDR2 (germline): SEHNR, FQNEAQ (reference sequence). The CDR3 protein is CASTALVLEKLFF. DNA of the CDR3: TGTGCCAGCACTGCCTTGGTACTAGAAAAACTGTTTTTT.

V usage is TRBV5-1 and J usage is TRBJ1-2, with a weak D call TRBD1 (6 bases). CDR3 length equals 14 residues. CDR1 SGHRS and CDR2 YFSETQ come from the germline V gene. V was clipped by 4 bases and J by 2 bases, with 12 bases between them. The CDR3 DNA is TGCGCCAGCAGCACCTCCGGGACAAACTATGGCTACACCTTC. Translated, it gives CASSTSGTNYGYTF.

The chain joins TRBV13 to TRBJ2-2, with unresolved D. Germline values: CDR1 PRHDT, CDR2 FYEKMQ (reference sequence). The CDR3 loop spans 16 amino acids. Trimming stripped 5 bases from V and 4 bases from J, with 17 bases between. In nucleotides, the CDR3 is TGTGCCAGCAGCCCCTGGACGCTACCTGCCACCGGGGAGCTGTTTTTT. It encodes CASSPWTLPATGELFF. Based on the CDR3 plus reference TRBV13 and TRBJ2-2, the full variable domain is AAGVIQSPRHLIKEKRETATLKCYPIPRHDTVYWYQQGPGQDPQFLISFYEKMQSDKGSIPDRFSAQQFSDYHSELNMSSLELGDSALYFCASSPWTLPATGELFFGEGSRLTVL.

For the CDR3, the DNA is TGTGCCAGCAGTCCCCTCGACGGTAGCACAGATACGCAGTATTTT. Translation gives CASSPLDGSTDTQYF. The chain has TRBV27 and TRBJ2-3; D gene uncertain. The CDR3 runs to 15 residues. CDR1 and CDR2 (germline): MNHEY, SMNVEV (reference sequence). Trimming left V 5 bases short and J 0 bases short, with 12 bases between.

J is TRBJ1-5 and V is TRBV4-1; possible D gene TRBD1, 5 bases. This CDR3 is built from 16 residues. Germline values: CDR1 MGHRA, CDR2 YSYEKL. Trimming removed 0 bases from V and 2 bases from J, with 11 bases in between. The CDR3 region has the DNA TGCGCCAGCAGCCAAGAGGGGGAATGGGGCAATCAGCCCCAGCATTTT. Translated: CASSQEGEWGNQPQHF.

This clone has more than one count but fewer than ten. The V call is TRBV3-1 (or the pseudogene TRBV3-2), the J call TRBJ1-2; 10 nucleotides match TRBD1. Germline V CDR1 and CDR2: LGHDT, YNNKEL (reference sequence). V was pared by 5 bases and J by 7 bases, with 4 bases of the junction left unmatched. The CDR3 is 13 amino acids. The CDR3 DNA reads as TGTGCCAGCAGCGACAGGGGGCTGGGTGGCTACACCTTC. Residues: CASSDRGLGGYTF.